A single sample is the source of the 3 T cell receptor beta chains below, sequenced in a study of blood T cell repertoires in COVID-19 (dated by TCRdb to about 2020). Library preparation used the immunoSEQ multiplex PCR assay. TCRdb limited this immuneACCESS table to in-frame rearrangements with V and J called. A share of clones is missing; checked studies link under half to unresolved V genes, and the rest is unexplained. Across this sample there are under 200,000 clones, with roughly 85% seen only once. The top ten constitute around 8.3% of the sample. Sequences were obtained from peripheral blood. These receptors were obtained from a man aged 55 to 70 with acute or convalescent COVID-19.

This clone was observed once. The chain is built from TRBV20-1 and TRBJ1-5; D ambiguous. Trimming left V 3 bases short and J 7 bases short, with 28 bases between. The CDR3 loop spans 18 amino acids. Germline-derived CDR1 and CDR2 are DFQATT and SNEGSKA (reference sequence). The CDR3 nucleotides are TGCAGTGCTAGTAACCCTTTGGACCAGGCCACTACGGGGCAGCCCCAGCATTTT. This sequence encodes CSASNPLDQATTGQPQHF.

The chain's CDR3 is CASSQTTGFF. The DNA of the CDR3 is TGTGCCAGCAGCCAAACTACAGGGTTCTTC. V and J are TRBV14 and TRBJ2-1; weak D call: TRBD1 (5 bases). The CDR3 consists of 10 residues. The V end was cut by 2 bases, the J end by 15 bases, with 8 bases between. CDR1 SGHDN and CDR2 FVKESK come from the germline V gene.

This sequence joins TRBV28 and TRBJ1-5, with D tentatively TRBD1 (6 bases). Germline CDR1 and CDR2: MDHEN and SYDVKM. The germline V and J ends were trimmed by 4 bases and 6 bases, with 13 bases remaining between them. The CDR3 sequence is 14 residues long. The CDR3 nucleotides are TGTGCCAGCAGTTCCCCAGGGGCGGTTCAGCCCCAGCATTTT. Amino acids: CASSSPGAVQPQHF.